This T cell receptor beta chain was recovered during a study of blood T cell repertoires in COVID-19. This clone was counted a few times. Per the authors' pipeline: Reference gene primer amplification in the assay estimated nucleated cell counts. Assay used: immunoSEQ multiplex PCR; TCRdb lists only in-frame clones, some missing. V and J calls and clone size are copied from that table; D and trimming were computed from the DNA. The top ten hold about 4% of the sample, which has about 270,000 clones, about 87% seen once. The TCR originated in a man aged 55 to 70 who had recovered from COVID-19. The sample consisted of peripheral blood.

Here the CDR3 DNA reads TGTGCCAGCAGCTTATCGGGAATTAGCTCCTACGAGCAGTACTTC. Residues: CASSLSGISSYEQYF. The rearrangement links TRBV7-2 to TRBJ2-7; D perhaps matches TRBD2 (5 bases). The CDR3 spans 15 residues. In germline, CDR1 is SGHTA, CDR2 FQGNSA. The V and J ends lost 2 bases and 0 bases respectively, with 11 bases between them.